The entry below describes one TCR beta chain. The source of the sample is a study of blood T cell repertoires in COVID-19. As for the study in general: Spain, Italy and the United States supplied samples that represented acute and convalescent COVID-19.

The CDR3 is made up of 12 amino acids. V lost 6 bases and J lost 1, with 6 bases in between. Generated by immunoSEQ multiplex PCR, the TCRdb table keeps only in-frame clones and is missing some. This sample has roughly 100,000 clones, with 85% to 90% found just once. This receptor was taken from a human donor in a cohort sampled during active COVID-19. Sequencing was performed on peripheral blood. The chain is built from TRBV12-3 or TRBV12-4 and TRBJ1-2; no clear D. Here the CDR3 reads CASSPHNYGYTF. In DNA, the CDR3 is TGTGCCAGCAGCCCCCATAACTATGGCTACACCTTC.